The entry below describes one TCR beta chain. The antigen remains unidentified. This record comes from a study of beta chain features in type 1 diabetes. As for the study in general: When patients were set against healthy donors, age, gender and cell yields were similar.

Notes on the study in general: The naive, central memory and Treg TCRB repertoires looked more alike in patients than they did in healthy donors. For Type 1 diabetes patients, all four CD4+ subsets carried TCRB CDR3s that were moderately but significantly shorter.

Reverse transcribing all isolated RNA meant expressed TCRB transcripts were sequenced. Measured with immunoSEQ multiplex PCR; TCRdb has only the in-frame clones, and not every one. Among 12,000 to 15,000 clones listed, over 55% were seen once. Germline CDR1 and CDR2: GTSNPN and SVGIG (reference sequence). This CDR3 is 13 amino acids long. Trimming cost V 2 bases and J 6 bases; bases outside gene matches: 6. Sequencing was done on a sample of stem cell memory CD4+ T cells from blood. This chain connects TRBV30 to TRBJ1-2, with TRBD1 matching over 7 bases. This clonotype was sampled from a woman between 18 and 29 years old with type 1 diabetes. The CDR3 protein is CAWSLGTADGYTF. CDR3 DNA sequence: TGTGCCTGGAGTCTCGGGACAGCAGATGGCTACACCTTC.